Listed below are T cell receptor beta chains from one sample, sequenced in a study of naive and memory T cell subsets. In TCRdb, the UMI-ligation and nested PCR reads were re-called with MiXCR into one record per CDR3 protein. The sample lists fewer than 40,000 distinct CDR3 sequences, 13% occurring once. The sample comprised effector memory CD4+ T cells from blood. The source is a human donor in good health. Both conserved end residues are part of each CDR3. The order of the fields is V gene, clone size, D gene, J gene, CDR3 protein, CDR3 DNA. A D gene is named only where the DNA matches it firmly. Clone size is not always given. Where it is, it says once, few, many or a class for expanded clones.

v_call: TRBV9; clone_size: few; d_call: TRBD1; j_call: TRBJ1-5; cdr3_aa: CASSVGTGENQPQHF; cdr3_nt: TGTGCCAGCAGTGTAGGGACAGGGGAAAATCAGCCCCAGCATTTT
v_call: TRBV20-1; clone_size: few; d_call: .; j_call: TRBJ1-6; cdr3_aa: CSAVGGNSPLHF; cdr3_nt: TGCAGTGCAGTGGGGGGGAATTCACCCCTCCACTTT
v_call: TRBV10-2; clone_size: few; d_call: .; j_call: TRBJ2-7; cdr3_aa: CASSEGIADSGQQYF; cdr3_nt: TGCGCCAGCAGTGAGGGAATAGCGGACTCAGGACAGCAGTACTTC
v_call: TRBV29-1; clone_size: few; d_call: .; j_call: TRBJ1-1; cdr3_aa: CSVPTPLGTEAFF; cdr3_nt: TGCAGCGTACCGACCCCCTTGGGGACTGAAGCTTTCTTT
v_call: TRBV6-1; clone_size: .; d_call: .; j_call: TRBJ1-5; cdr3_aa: CASSPWTDNQPQHF; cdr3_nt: TGTGCCAGCAGTCCATGGACAGACAATCAGCCCCAGCATTTT
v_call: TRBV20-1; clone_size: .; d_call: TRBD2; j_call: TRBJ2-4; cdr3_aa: CSARELAGNKNIQYF; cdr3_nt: TGCAGTGCTAGAGAACTAGCGGGTAACAAAAACATTCAGTACTTC
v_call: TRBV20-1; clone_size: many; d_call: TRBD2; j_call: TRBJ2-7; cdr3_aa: CSAAPVTSGYEQYF; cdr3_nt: TGCAGTGCTGCGCCGGTCACTAGCGGTTACGAGCAGTACTTC
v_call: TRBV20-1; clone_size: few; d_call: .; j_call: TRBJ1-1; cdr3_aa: CSASGTGFTEAFF; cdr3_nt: TGCAGTGCTAGTGGCACAGGGTTCACTGAAGCTTTCTTT
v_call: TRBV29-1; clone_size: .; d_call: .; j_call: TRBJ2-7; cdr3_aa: CSVGTVGGSNYEQYF; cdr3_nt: TGCAGCGTTGGTACCGTGGGTGGCAGTAACTACGAGCAGTACTTC
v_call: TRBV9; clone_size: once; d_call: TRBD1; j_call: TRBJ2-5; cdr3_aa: CASSVAAGGLETQYF; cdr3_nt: TGTGCCAGCAGCGTAGCTGCAGGGGGCTTGGAGACCCAGTACTTC
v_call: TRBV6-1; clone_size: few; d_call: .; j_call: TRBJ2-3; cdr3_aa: CASSELTAGTDTQYF; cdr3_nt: TGTGCCAGCAGTGAACTTACTGCAGGCACAGATACGCAGTATTTT
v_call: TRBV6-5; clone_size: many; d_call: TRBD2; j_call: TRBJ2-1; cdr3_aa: CASRGLAGIGSYNEQFF; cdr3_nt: TGTGCCAGCAGGGGACTAGCCGGGATCGGGTCCTACAATGAGCAGTTCTTC
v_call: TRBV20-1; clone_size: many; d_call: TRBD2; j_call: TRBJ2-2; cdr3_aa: CSAREPGGNTGELFF; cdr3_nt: TGCAGTGCTAGAGAGCCGGGAGGGAACACCGGGGAGCTGTTTTTT
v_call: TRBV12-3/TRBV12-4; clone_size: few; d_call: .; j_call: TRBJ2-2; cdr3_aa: CASTLTGANTGELFF; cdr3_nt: TGTGCCAGCACCCTTACAGGCGCGAACACCGGGGAGCTGTTTTTT
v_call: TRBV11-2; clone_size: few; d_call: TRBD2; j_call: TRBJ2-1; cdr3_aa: CASSPPLAGKKGREQFF; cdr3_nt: TGTGCCAGCAGCCCCCCACTAGCGGGTAAAAAGGGGAGAGAGCAGTTCTTC
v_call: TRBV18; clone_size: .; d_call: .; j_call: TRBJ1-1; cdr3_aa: CASSPGWGTNTEAFF; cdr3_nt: TGTGCCAGCTCACCGGGGTGGGGGACGAACACTGAAGCTTTCTTT
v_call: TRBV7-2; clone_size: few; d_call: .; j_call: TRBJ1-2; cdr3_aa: CASSLGSGVYGYTF; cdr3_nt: TGTGCCAGCAGCTTAGGGTCCGGGGTCTATGGCTACACCTTC
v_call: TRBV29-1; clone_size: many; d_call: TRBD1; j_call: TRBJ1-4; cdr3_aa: CSVTGGDEKLFF; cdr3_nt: TGCAGCGTGACAGGGGGCGATGAAAAACTGTTTTTT
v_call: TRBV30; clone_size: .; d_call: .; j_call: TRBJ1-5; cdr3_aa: CAWSVLGGYQPQHF; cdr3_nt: TGTGCCTGGAGTGTACTTGGGGGCTATCAGCCCCAGCATTTT
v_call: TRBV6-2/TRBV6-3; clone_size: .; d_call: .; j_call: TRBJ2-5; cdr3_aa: CASIRRGAFQETQYF; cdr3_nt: TGTGCCAGCATCCGGCGCGGGGCCTTCCAAGAGACCCAGTACTTC
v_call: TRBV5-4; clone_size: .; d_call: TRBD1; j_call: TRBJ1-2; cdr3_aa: CASRSRDRVVGGYTF; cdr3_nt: TGTGCCAGCAGGTCCCGGGACAGGGTTGTTGGCGGCTACACCTTC
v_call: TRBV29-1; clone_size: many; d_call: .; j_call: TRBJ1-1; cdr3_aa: CSVGVSQAFF; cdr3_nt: TGCAGCGTTGGGGTCAGCCAAGCTTTCTTT
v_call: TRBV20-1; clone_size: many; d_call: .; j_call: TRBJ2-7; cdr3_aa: CSANAISSYEQYF; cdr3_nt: TGCAGTGCTAACGCTATCAGCTCCTACGAGCAGTACTTC
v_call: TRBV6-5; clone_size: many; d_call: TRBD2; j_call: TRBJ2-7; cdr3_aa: CASSVTSGSSYEQYF; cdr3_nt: TGTGCCAGCAGCGTTACTAGCGGGAGCTCCTACGAGCAGTACTTC
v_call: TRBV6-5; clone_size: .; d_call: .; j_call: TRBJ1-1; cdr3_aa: CASSYVGARTTEAFF; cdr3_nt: TGTGCCAGCAGTTACGTGGGGGCCCGAACCACTGAAGCTTTCTTT
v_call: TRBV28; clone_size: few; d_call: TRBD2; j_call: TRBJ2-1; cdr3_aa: CASSPGLGPGSEQFF; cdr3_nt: TGTGCCAGCAGCCCCGGACTAGGGCCCGGGAGTGAGCAGTTCTTC
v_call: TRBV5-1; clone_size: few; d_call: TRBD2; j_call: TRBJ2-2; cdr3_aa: CAIRLAVHTGELFF; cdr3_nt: TGCGCAATACGACTAGCGGTTCACACCGGGGAGCTGTTTTTT
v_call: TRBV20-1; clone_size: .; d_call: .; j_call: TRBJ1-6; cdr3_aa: CSARLGGSPLHF; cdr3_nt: TGCAGTGCCAGACTCGGGGGATCACCCCTCCACTTT
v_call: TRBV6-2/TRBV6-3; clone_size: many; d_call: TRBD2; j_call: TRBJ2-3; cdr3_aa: CASRPGLKLLAGGPTDTQYF; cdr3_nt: TGTGCCAGCAGGCCCGGCTTGAAGTTACTAGCGGGAGGACCCACAGATACGCAGTATTTT
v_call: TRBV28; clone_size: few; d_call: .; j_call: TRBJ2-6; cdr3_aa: CASSLGQLAGANVLTF; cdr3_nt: TGTGCCAGCAGTTTAGGCCAATTGGCTGGGGCCAACGTCCTGACTTTC
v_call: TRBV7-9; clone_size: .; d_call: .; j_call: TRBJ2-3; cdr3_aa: CDRSSLKGKRVYTDTQYF; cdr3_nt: TGTGACAGAAGCTCCCTAAAAGGGAAGCGGGTATACACAGATACGCAGTATTTT
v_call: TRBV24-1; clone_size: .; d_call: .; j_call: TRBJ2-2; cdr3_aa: CATSDPAANTGELFF; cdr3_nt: TGTGCCACCAGTGATCCAGCAGCAAACACCGGGGAGCTGTTTTTT
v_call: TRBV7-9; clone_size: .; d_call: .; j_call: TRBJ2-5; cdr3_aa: CASSLTETQYF; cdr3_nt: TGTGCCAGCAGCTTAACGGAGACCCAGTACTTC
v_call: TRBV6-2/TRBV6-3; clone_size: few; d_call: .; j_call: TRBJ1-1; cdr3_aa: CASSYPIPGRTEAFF; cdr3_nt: TGTGCCAGCAGTTACCCAATCCCAGGGCGGACTGAAGCTTTCTTT
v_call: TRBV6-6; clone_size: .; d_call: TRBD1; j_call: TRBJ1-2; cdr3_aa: CASTEPTGDRTYGYTF; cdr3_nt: TGTGCCAGCACCGAGCCAACAGGGGATCGGACCTATGGCTACACCTTC
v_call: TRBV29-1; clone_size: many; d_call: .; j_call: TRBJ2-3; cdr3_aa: CSVIGFRAFTDTQYF; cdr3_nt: TGCAGCGTTATAGGATTTCGGGCGTTCACAGATACGCAGTATTTT
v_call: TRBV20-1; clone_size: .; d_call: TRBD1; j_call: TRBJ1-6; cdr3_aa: CSARTGGNSPLHF; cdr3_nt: TGCAGTGCTCGGACAGGGGGTAATTCACCCCTCCACTTT
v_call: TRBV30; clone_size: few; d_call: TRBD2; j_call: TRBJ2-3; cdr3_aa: CAWSKGLAADTQYF; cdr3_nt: TGTGCCTGGAGCAAGGGACTAGCTGCAGATACGCAGTATTTT
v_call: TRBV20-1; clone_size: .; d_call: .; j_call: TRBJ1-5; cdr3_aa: CSAKVGSPNQPQHF; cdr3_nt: TGCAGTGCTAAAGTGGGGAGCCCTAATCAGCCCCAGCATTTT
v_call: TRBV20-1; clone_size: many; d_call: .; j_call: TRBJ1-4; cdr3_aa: CSARKEKLFF; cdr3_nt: TGCAGTGCTAGGAAAGAAAAACTGTTTTTT
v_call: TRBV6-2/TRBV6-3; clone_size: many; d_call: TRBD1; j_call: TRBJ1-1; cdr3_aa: CASSYSGQGSAEAFF; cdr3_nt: TGTGCCAGCAGTTACTCAGGACAGGGGAGCGCTGAAGCTTTCTTT
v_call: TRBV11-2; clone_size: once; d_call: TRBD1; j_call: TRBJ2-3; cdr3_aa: CASSLSGQGVTDTQYF; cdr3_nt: TGTGCCAGCAGCTTATCGGGGCAGGGGGTAACAGATACGCAGTATTTT
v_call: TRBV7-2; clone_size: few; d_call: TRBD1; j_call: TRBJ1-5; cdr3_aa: CASSPGTGPSQPQHF; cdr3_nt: TGTGCCAGCAGCCCCGGGACAGGCCCCAGTCAGCCCCAGCATTTT
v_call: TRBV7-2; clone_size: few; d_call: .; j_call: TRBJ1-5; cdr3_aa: CASSLTEGGQPQHF; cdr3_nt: TGTGCCAGCAGCTTAACCGAGGGGGGACAGCCCCAGCATTTT
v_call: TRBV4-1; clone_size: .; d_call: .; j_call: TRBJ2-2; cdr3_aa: CASSQVEGANTGELFF; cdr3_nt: TGCGCCAGCAGCCAAGTTGAGGGGGCGAACACCGGGGAGCTGTTTTTT
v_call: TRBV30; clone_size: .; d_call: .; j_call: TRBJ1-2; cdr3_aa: CAWRTLEAGLGYTF; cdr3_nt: TGTGCCTGGAGAACCCTCGAGGCCGGGCTAGGCTACACCTTC
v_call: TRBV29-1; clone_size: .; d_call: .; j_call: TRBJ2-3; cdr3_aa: CSVEGPSGTDTQYF; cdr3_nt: TGCAGCGTTGAAGGGCCGTCTGGCACAGATACGCAGTATTTT
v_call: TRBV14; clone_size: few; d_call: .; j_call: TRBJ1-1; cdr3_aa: CASSRETAMNTEAFF; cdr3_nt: TGTGCCAGCAGCCGAGAGACTGCCATGAACACTGAAGCTTTCTTT